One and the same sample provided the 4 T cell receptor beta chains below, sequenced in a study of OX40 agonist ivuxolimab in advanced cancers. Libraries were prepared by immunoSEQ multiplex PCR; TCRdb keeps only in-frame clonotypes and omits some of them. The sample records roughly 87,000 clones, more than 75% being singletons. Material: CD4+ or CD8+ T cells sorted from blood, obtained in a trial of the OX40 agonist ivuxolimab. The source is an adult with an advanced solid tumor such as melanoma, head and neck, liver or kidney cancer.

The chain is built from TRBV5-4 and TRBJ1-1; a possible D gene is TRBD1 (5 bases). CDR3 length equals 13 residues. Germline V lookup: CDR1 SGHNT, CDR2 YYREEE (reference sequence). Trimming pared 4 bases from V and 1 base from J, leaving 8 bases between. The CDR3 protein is CASSHDRNTEAFF. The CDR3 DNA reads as TGTGCCAGCAGCCATGACAGGAACACTGAAGCTTTCTTT.

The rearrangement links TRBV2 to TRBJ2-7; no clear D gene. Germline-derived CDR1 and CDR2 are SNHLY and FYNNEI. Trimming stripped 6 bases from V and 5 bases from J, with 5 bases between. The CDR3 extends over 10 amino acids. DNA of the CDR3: TGTGCCAGCAGGGCGCACGAGCAGTACTTC. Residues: CASRAHEQYF.

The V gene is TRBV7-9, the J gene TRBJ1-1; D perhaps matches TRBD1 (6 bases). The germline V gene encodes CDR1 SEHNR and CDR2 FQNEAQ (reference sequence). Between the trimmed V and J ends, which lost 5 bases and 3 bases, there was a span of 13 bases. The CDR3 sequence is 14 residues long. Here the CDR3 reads CASSIPNRDTEAFF. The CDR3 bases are TGTGCCAGCAGCATCCCAAACAGGGACACTGAAGCTTTCTTT.

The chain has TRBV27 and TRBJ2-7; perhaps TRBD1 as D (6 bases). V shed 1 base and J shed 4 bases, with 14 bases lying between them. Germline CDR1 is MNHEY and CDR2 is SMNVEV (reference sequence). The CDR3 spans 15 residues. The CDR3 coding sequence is TGTGCCAGCAGTTTATGGGGGCGCGAGCCGTACGAGCAGTACTTC. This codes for CASSLWGREPYEQYF.